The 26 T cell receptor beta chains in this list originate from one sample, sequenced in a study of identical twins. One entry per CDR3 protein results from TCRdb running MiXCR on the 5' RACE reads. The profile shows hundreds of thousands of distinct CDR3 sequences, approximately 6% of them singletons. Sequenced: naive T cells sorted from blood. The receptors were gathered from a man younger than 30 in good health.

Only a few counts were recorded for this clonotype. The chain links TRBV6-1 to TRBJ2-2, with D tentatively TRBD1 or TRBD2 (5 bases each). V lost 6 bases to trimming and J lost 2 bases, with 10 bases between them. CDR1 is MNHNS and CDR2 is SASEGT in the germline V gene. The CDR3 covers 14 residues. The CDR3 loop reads CASRPGTNTGELFF. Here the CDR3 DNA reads TGTGCCAGCAGACCCGGGACCAACACCGGGGAGCTGTTTTTT.

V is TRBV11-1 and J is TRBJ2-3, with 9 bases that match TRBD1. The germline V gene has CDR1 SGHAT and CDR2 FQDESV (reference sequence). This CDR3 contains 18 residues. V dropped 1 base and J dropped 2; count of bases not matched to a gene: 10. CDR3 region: CASSLGAAGTGITDTQYF. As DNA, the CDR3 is TGTGCCAGCAGCTTAGGCGCCGCCGGGACAGGGATCACAGATACGCAGTATTTT.

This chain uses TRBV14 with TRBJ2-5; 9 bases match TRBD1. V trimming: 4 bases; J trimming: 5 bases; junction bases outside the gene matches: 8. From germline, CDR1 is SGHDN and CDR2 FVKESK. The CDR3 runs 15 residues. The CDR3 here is CASSPFGTGRETQYF. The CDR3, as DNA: TGTGCCAGCAGCCCCTTCGGGACAGGGAGGGAGACCCAGTACTTC.

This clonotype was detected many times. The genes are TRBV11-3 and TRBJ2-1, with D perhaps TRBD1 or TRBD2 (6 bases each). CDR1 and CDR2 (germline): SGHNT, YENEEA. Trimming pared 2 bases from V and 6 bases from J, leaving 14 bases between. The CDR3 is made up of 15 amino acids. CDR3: CASSLRSGASNEQFF. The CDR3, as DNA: TGTGCCAGCAGCTTACGCTCGGGGGCTAGCAATGAGCAGTTCTTC.

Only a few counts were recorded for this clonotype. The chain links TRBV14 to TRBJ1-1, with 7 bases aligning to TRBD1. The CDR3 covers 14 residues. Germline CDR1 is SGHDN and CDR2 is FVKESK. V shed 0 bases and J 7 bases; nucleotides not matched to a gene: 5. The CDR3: CASSQEGTALEAFF. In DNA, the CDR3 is TGTGCCAGCAGCCAAGAGGGGACAGCACTTGAAGCTTTCTTT.

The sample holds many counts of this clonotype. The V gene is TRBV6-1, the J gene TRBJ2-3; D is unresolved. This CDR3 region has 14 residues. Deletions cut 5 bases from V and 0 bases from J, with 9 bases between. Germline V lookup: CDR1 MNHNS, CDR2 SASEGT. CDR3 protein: CASSQFTSTDTQYF. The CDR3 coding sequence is TGTGCCAGCAGTCAATTTACTAGCACAGATACGCAGTATTTT.

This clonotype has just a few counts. The CDR3 region has the DNA TGCAGTGCTCGCCCTTATTCGGGGGCCAACGTCCTGACTTTC. Protein sequence: CSARPYSGANVLTF. V is TRBV20-1 and J is TRBJ2-6; D gene uncertain. The CDR3 spans 14 residues. V was shortened by 5 bases and J by 4 bases, with 12 bases between the two germline ends. Germline V gives CDR1 DFQATT, CDR2 SNEGSKA (reference sequence).

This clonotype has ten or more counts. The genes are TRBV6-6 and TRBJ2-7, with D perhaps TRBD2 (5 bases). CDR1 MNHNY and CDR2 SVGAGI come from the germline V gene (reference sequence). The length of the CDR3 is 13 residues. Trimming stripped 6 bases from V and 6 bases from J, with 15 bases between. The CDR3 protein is CASSLQPRGEQYV. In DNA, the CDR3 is TGTGCCAGCAGCTTACAGCCCCGGGGCGAGCAGTACGTC.

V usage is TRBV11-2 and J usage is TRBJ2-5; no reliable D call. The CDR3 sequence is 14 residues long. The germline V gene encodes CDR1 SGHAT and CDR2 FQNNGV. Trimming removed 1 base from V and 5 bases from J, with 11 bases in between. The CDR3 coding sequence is TGTGCCAGCAGCTTAGTTGGGGTTTCGGAGACCCAGTACTTC. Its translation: CASSLVGVSETQYF.

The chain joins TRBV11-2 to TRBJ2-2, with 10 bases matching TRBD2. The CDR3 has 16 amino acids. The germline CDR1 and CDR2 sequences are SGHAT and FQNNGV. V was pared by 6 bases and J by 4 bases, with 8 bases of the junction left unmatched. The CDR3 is CASRGLASGSTGELFF. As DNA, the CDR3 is TGTGCCAGCAGAGGACTCGCTAGCGGGAGCACCGGGGAGCTGTTTTTT.

The CDR3 coding sequence is TGCGCCAGCCTGGGACAGTTTTTACAGTACGTC. This codes for CASLGQFLQYV. This chain uses TRBV5-1 with TRBJ2-7; 7 nucleotides match TRBD1. The CDR3 runs 11 residues. CDR1 SGHRS and CDR2 YFSETQ come from the germline V gene. V shed 7 bases, J shed 10 bases, and the junction held 8 bases outside the gene matches.

The CDR3 spells CGSASGTSGANVLTF. As DNA, the CDR3 is TGTGGCTCGGCTAGCGGGACGTCTGGGGCCAACGTCCTGACTTTC. V usage is TRBV11-2 and J usage is TRBJ2-6; 9 nucleotides line up with TRBD2. CDR3 size: 15 residues. Germline assignment: CDR1 SGHAT and CDR2 FQNNGV.

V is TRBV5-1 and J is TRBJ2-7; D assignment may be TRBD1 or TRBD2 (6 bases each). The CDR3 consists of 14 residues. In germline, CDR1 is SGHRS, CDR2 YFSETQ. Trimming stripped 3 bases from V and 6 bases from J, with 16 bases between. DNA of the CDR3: TGCGCCAGCAGCTCCGGGGGCCAGTTGGGCGAGCAGTACTTC. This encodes CASSSGGQLGEQYF.

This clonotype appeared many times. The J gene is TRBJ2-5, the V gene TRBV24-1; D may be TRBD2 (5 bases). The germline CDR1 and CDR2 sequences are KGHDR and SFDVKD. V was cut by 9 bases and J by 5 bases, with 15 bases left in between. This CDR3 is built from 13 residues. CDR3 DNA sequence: TGTGCCACCGGGAGTCCTGAGGGTGAGACCCAGTACTTC. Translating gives CATGSPEGETQYF.

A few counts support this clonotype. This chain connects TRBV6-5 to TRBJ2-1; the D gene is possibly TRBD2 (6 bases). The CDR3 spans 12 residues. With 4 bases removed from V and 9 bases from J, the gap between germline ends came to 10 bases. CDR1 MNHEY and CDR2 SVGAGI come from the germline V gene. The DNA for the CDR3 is TGTGCCAGCAGTTCCTCTAGCGTTGAGCAGTTCTTC. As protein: CASSSSSVEQFF.

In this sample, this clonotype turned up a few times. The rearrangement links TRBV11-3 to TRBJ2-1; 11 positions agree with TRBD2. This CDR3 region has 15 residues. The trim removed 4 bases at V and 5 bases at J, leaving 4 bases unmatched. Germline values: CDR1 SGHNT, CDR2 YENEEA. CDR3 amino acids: CASSSRLAGHNEQFF. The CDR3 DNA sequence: TGTGCCAGCAGCTCCCGACTAGCGGGGCACAATGAGCAGTTCTTC.

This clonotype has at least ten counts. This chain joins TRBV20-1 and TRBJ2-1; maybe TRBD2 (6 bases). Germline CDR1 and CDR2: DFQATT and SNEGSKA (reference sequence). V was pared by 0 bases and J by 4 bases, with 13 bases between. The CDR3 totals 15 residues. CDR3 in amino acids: CSARELAELYNEQFF. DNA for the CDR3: TGCAGTGCTAGAGAGTTAGCGGAGCTATACAATGAGCAGTTCTTC.

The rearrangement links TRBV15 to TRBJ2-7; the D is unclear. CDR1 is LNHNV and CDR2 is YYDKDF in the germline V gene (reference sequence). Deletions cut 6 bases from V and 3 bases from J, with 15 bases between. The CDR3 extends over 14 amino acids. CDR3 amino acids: CATSSFETDYEQYF. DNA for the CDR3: TGTGCCACCAGTTCATTTGAGACTGACTACGAGCAGTACTTC.

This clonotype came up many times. The CDR3 is CASSQGAGNEQFF. The CDR3 nucleotides are TGTGCCAGCAGCCAGGGGGCGGGCAATGAGCAGTTCTTC. The chain carries TRBV27 and TRBJ2-1; 8 bases line up with TRBD1. The CDR3 consists of 13 residues. Trimming cost V 6 bases and J 6 bases; bases outside gene matches: 4. Germline CDR1 is MNHEY and CDR2 is SMNVEV (reference sequence).

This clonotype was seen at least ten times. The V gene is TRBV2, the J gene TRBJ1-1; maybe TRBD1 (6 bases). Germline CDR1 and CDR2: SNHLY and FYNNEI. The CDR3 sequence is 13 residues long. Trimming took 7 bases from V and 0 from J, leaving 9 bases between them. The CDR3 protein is CASTQGVNTEAFF. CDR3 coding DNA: TGTGCCAGCACACAGGGAGTGAACACTGAAGCTTTCTTT.

The CDR3 loop reads CSARDRGLAKETQYF. Written as DNA, the CDR3 is TGCAGTGCTAGAGACCGTGGACTAGCCAAAGAGACCCAGTACTTC. The chain couples TRBV20-1 to TRBJ2-5, with 8 bases that match TRBD2. From germline, CDR1 is DFQATT and CDR2 SNEGSKA (reference sequence). With 0 bases clipped from V and 3 bases from J, the junction kept 6 bases outside the gene matches. The CDR3 has 15 amino acids.

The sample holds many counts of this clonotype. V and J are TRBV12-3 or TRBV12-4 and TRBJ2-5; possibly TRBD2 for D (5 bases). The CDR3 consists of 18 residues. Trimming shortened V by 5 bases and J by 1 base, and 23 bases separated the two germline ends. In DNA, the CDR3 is TGTGCCAGCAGTCCCCTCCGGACTTCAGGCCCTACCCAAGAGACCCAGTACTTC. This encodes CASSPLRTSGPTQETQYF.

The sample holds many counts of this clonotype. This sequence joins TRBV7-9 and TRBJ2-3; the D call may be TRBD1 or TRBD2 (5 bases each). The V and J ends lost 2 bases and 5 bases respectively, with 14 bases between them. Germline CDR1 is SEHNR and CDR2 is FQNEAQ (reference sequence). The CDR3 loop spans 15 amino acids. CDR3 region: CASSLPGQIVDTQYF. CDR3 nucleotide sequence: TGTGCCAGCAGCTTACCGGGGCAGATAGTAGATACGCAGTATTTT.

CDR3 nucleotide sequence: TGCGCCAGCAGCCAAGAACAGGGGCCTAATTCACCCCTCCACTTT. Translated: CASSQEQGPNSPLHF. The V call is TRBV4-3, the J call TRBJ1-6, with TRBD1 matching 7 bases. This CDR3 contains 15 residues. Germline V gives CDR1 LGHNA, CDR2 YSLEER. J was trimmed by 6 bases and V by 0 bases; bases with no gene match: 2.

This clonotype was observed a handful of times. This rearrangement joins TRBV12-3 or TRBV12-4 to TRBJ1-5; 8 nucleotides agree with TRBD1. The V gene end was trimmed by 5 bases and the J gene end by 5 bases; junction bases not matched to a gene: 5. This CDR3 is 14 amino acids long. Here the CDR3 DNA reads TGTGCCAGCAGTAAAGACAGGGGTGATCAGCCCCAGCATTTT. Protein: CASSKDRGDQPQHF.

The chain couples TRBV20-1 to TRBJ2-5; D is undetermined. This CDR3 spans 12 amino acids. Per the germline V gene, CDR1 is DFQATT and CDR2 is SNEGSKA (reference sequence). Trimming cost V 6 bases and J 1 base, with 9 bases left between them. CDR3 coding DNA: TGCAGTGCCCACTACAGCCAAGAGACCCAGTACTTC. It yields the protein CSAHYSQETQYF.